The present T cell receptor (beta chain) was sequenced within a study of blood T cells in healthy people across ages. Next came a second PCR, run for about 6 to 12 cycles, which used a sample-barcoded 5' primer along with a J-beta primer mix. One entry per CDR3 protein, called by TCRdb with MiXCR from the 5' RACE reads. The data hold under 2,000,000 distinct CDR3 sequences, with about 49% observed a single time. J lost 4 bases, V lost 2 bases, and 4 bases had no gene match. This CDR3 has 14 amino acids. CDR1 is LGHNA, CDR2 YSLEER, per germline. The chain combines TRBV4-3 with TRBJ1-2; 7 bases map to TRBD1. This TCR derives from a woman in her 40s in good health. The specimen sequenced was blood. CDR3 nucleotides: TGCGCCAGCAGCCAACAGCCAGGGGGCTATGGCTACACCTTC. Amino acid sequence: CASSQQPGGYGYTF.